The sequence of this T cell receptor beta chain was determined in a study of shared clonotypes between healthy human individuals. Execution of the assay was at deep level. The authors split each subset's genomic DNA evenly across several immunoSEQ plates. When replicate PCRs were run on unsorted PBMC, they used roughly 280 ng DNA, tens of thousands of T cell genomes. Method: immunoSEQ multiplex PCR; TCRdb's copy keeps in-frame clones and lacks some. Found here are around 450,000 clones, roughly 77% of them singletons; the top ten hold over 10%. As concerns this clone: Its antigen is not known.

Study findings and constraints: Tissue TCR repertoires likely differ from these blood-only repertoires.

CDR3 length: 14 residues. Germline CDR1 is SGHNT and CDR2 is YYREEE (reference sequence). Unmatched junction bases numbered 3, after V lost 2 bases and J lost 5 bases. This clonotype was sampled from a woman in her thirties or forties in good health. Some clones in this sample may be carry-over from other donors' samples. The chain employs TRBV5-4 and TRBJ1-4; TRBD1 matches at 7 bases. The sequencing sample was made of PBMCs. CDR3 sequence (DNA): TGTGCCAGCAGCTTCGGGACAGAAAATGAAAAACTGTTTTTT. The encoded protein is CASSFGTENEKLFF.